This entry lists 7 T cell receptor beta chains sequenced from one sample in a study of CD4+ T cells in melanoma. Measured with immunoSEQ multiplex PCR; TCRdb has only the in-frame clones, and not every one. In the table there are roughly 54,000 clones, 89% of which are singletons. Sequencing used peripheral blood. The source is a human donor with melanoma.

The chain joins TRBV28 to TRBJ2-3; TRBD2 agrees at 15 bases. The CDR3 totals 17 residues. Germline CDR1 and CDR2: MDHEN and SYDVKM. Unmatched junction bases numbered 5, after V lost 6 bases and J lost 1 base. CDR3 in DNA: TGTGCCAGCAGGGGGACTAGCGGGGGGTTTGGCACAGATACGCAGTATTTT. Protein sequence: CASRGTSGGFGTDTQYF.

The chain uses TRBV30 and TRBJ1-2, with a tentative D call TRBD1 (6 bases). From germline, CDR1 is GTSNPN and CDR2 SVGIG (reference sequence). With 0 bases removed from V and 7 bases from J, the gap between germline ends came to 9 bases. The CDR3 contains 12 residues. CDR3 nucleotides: TGTGCCTGGAGTGTAGCGGGGGCTGGCTACACCTTC. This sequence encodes CAWSVAGAGYTF.

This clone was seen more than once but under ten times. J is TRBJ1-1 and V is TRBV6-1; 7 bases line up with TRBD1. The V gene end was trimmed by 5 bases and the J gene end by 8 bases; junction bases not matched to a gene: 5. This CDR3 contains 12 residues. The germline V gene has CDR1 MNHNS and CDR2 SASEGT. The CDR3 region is CASSSTGREAFF. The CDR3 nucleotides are TGTGCCAGCAGTTCGACAGGGCGGGAAGCTTTCTTT.

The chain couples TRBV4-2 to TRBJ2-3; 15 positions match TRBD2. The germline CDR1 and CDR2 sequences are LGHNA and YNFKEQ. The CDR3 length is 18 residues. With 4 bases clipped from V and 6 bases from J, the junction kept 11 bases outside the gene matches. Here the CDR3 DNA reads TGTGCCAGCAGCCGTACCCCCGGACTAGCGGGGGGGGCGGATACGCAGTATTTT. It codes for CASSRTPGLAGGADTQYF.

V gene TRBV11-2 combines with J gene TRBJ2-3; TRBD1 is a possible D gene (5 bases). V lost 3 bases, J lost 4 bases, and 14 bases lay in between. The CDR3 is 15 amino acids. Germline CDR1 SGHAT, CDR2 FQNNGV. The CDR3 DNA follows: TGTGCCAGCAGCTTGGGTCCTCAGGGCCCAGATACGCAGTATTTT. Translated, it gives CASSLGPQGPDTQYF.

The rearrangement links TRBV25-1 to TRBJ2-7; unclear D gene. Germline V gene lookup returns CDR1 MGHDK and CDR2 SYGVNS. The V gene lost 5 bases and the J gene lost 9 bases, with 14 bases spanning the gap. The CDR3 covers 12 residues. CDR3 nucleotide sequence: TGTGCCAGCAGTTATACAGCCGAACGGCAGTACTTC. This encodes CASSYTAERQYF.

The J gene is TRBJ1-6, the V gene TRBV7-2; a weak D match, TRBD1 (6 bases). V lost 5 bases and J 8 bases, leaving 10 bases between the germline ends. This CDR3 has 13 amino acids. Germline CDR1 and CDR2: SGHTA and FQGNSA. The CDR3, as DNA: TGTGCCAGCAGCCCGGACAGAGATTCACCCCTCCACTTT. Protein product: CASSPDRDSPLHF.